Below, 28 T cell receptor beta chains from the same sample are listed, as sequenced in a study of T-cell reconstitution after alpha-beta-depleted transplantation in children. TCRbeta library preparation incorporated unique molecular identifiers. Via MiXCR, TCRdb re-called the PCR reads, giving one row per CDR3 protein. The sample holds a few hundred thousand distinct CDR3 sequences, roughly 7.8% seen once. General study results and limits: The main origin of T-cell counts and diversity one year after transplant was newly produced T cells.

Their target antigens are unknown. Sequences were derived from peripheral blood, sampled 360 days after TCRalphabeta/CD19-depleted stem cell transplant. The receptors were gathered from a female patient aged 2-9 years who had a stem cell transplant for Fanconi anemia, so the T cells may come from the graft donor.

There are many counts of this clonotype. This chain links TRBV6-5 with TRBJ1-2; D uncertain. Trimming stripped 6 bases from V and 11 bases from J, with 16 bases between. The CDR3 has 12 amino acids. Germline loops: CDR1 MNHEY, CDR2 SVGAGI. CDR3 coding DNA: TGTGCCAGCAGCCCACTCGGGAGGGAATACACCTTC. Translating gives CASSPLGREYTF.

This clonotype was found many times. In DNA, the CDR3 is TGCGCCAGCAGCCAAGATTGGCTAGCGGGGACGAGGGGTGATACGCAGTATTTT. Protein product: CASSQDWLAGTRGDTQYF. The chain employs TRBV4-3 and TRBJ2-3; 9 nucleotides line up with TRBD2. This CDR3 contains 18 residues. V lost 0 bases, J lost 6 bases, and 13 bases stayed unmatched. From germline, CDR1 is LGHNA and CDR2 YSLEER.

This clonotype was recorded at least ten times. The rearrangement links TRBV28 to TRBJ1-5; 7 bases are shared with TRBD1. This CDR3 spans 15 amino acids. V dropped 4 bases and J dropped 6; count of bases not matched to a gene: 9. Germline loops: CDR1 MDHEN, CDR2 SYDVKM. Here the CDR3 reads CASSSPGTVAQPQHF. The CDR3 DNA reads as TGTGCCAGCAGTTCTCCCGGGACAGTCGCTCAGCCCCAGCATTTT.

This clonotype was counted many times. This rearrangement joins TRBV27 to TRBJ2-3; no clear D gene. Germline CDR1 is MNHEY and CDR2 is SMNVEV (reference sequence). V lost 6 bases and J 4 bases, leaving 17 bases between the germline ends. There are 15 residues in the CDR3. DNA for the CDR3: TGTGCCAGCAGAGCGAACCTAGGTCTAGCAGATACGCAGTATTTT. It translates to CASRANLGLADTQYF.

This clonotype appeared a few times. This sequence joins TRBV7-2 and TRBJ2-6, with D perhaps TRBD1 (5 bases). Trimming removed 5 bases from V and 3 bases from J, with 8 bases in between. The length of the CDR3 is 14 residues. CDR1 SGHTA and CDR2 FQGNSA come from the germline V gene. The chain's CDR3 is CASSHTGGANVLTF. CDR3 nucleotide sequence: TGTGCCAGCAGCCACACAGGTGGGGCCAACGTCCTGACTTTC.

Many counts were recorded for this clonotype. V and J are TRBV20-1 and TRBJ2-7; D assignment may be TRBD1 or TRBD2 (7 bases each). Trimming removed 2 bases at V and 3 bases at J, with 14 bases between. The CDR3 is 14 residues long. Looked up from germline, CDR1 is DFQATT and CDR2 is SNEGSKA (reference sequence). CDR3 region: CSARQGGVGYEQYV. CDR3 DNA: TGCAGTGCTAGACAGGGGGGGGTTGGCTACGAGCAGTACGTC.

This clonotype was recorded a few times. The V call is TRBV6-1, the J call TRBJ2-7; D is possibly TRBD1 (6 bases). Looked up from germline, CDR1 is MNHNS and CDR2 is SASEGT. The germline V and J ends were trimmed by 6 bases and 4 bases, with 19 bases remaining between them. The CDR3 covers 15 residues. CDR3 protein: CASSSGVRGRYEQYF. The DNA of the CDR3 is TGTGCCAGCAGCTCTGGGGTCAGGGGACGGTACGAGCAGTACTTC.

The CDR3 reads CASSQSTVAGLPDEQYF. CDR3 DNA sequence: TGTGCCAGCAGCCAAAGCACTGTCGCGGGGCTGCCTGATGAGCAGTACTTC. V is TRBV3-1 and J is TRBJ2-7; possibly TRBD2 for D (6 bases). There are 17 residues in the CDR3. Between the trimmed V and J ends, which lost 2 bases and 7 bases, there was a span of 24 bases. Per the germline V gene, CDR1 is LGHDT and CDR2 is YNNKEL (reference sequence).

This clonotype has ten or more counts. This rearrangement joins TRBV28 to TRBJ1-1, with TRBD1 identical over 12 bases. The germline V gene has CDR1 MDHEN and CDR2 SYDVKM. CDR3 length: 16 residues. Germline trimming cut 6 bases from V and 1 base from J; bases unmatched to any gene: 6. The CDR3: CASRQSGQGANTEAFF. CDR3 sequence (DNA): TGTGCCAGCAGGCAGTCGGGACAGGGGGCGAACACTGAAGCTTTCTTT.

This clonotype appeared many times. The rearrangement uses TRBV12-3 or TRBV12-4 and TRBJ2-7; 8 positions agree with TRBD2. J was trimmed by 9 bases and V by 6 bases; bases with no gene match: 16. CDR3 length equals 15 residues. CDR3 loop: CASSQGRGARMGQYF. The CDR3 region has the DNA TGTGCCAGCAGCCAGGGGCGGGGGGCCCGGATGGGGCAGTACTTC.

This clonotype was counted ten times or more. This sequence joins TRBV4-3 and TRBJ2-5; maybe TRBD2 (7 bases). Germline CDR1 and CDR2: LGHNA and YSLEER. Trimming left V 0 bases short and J 2 bases short, with 16 bases between. The CDR3 covers 17 residues. The CDR3 reads CASSQDYGRGAQETQYF. The CDR3 nucleotides read TGCGCCAGCAGCCAAGATTATGGCCGGGGGGCACAAGAGACCCAGTACTTC.

This clonotype was recorded at least ten times. The V and J genes are TRBV24-1 and TRBJ1-5; D unclear. The CDR3 runs to 15 residues. Germline CDR1 KGHDR, CDR2 SFDVKD. V dropped 0 bases and J dropped 5 bases, with 10 bases sitting between them. The CDR3 reads CATSDLLSEDQPQHF. Written as DNA, the CDR3 is TGTGCCACCAGTGATTTGCTTTCCGAGGATCAGCCCCAGCATTTT.

This clonotype was detected only a few times. This chain uses TRBV4-3 with TRBJ2-1; 8 nucleotides agree with TRBD2. Germline CDR1 is LGHNA and CDR2 is YSLEER. V gave up 3 bases and J gave up 7 bases; unmatched junction bases: 8. This CDR3 spans 15 amino acids. The CDR3 nucleotides are TGCGCCAGCAGCCAGCGGGGGGCCCTCGGGAATGAGCAGTTCTTC. Amino acid sequence: CASSQRGALGNEQFF.

The table lists this clonotype with a few counts. CDR3 bases: TGTGCCAGCAGTTTCGGGACTAGTACCGCCCAAGAGACCCAGTACTTC. Translated, it gives CASSFGTSTAQETQYF. This chain joins TRBV28 and TRBJ2-5, with 8 bases fitting TRBD2. The CDR3 sequence is 16 residues long. The trim removed 3 bases at V and 1 base at J, leaving 7 bases unmatched. Germline V gene lookup returns CDR1 MDHEN and CDR2 SYDVKM. The variable domain in full, completed from reference TRBV28 and TRBJ2-5, reads DVKVTQSSRYLVKRTGEKVFLECVQDMDHENMFWYRQDPGLGLRLIYFSYDVKMKEKGDIPEGYSVSREKKERFSLILESASTNQTSMYLCASSFGTSTAQETQYFGPGTRLLVL.

This clonotype was seen at least ten times. The V call is TRBV9, the J call TRBJ1-5; TRBD1 might be the D (5 bases). The CDR3 runs to 14 residues. Per the germline V gene, CDR1 is SGDLS and CDR2 is YYNGEE. Trimming cost V 3 bases and J 6 bases, with 13 bases left between them. The DNA of the CDR3 is TGTGCCAGCAGCGCAGAACTGGGGGGTCAGCCCCAGCATTTT. Translation: CASSAELGGQPQHF.

This clonotype has a count of ten or more. V is TRBV28 and J is TRBJ1-2; D unresolved. V lost 2 bases, J lost 3 bases, and 7 bases lay in between. Per germline, CDR1 MDHEN and CDR2 SYDVKM. CDR3 size: 13 residues. The CDR3 coding sequence is TGTGCCAGCAGTTTACAGGATTACTATGGCTACACCTTC. Translation gives CASSLQDYYGYTF.

This clonotype was recorded many times. V usage is TRBV6-5 and J usage is TRBJ2-1; the match to TRBD2 covers 9 bases. CDR1 MNHEY and CDR2 SVGAGI come from the germline V gene. Trimming took 0 bases from V and 4 from J; bases not matched to a gene: 7. The CDR3 is 17 residues long. The DNA of the CDR3 is TGTGCCAGCAGTTACTCCCTTAGCGGGGGAGGGTACAATGAGCAGTTCTTC. Its protein is CASSYSLSGGGYNEQFF.

In its sample, this clonotype was seen a few times. This chain joins TRBV27 and TRBJ1-3; D is undetermined. The V end was cut by 10 bases, the J end by 8 bases, with 15 bases between. Germline loops: CDR1 MNHEY, CDR2 SMNVEV (reference sequence). This CDR3 has 12 residues. CDR3 in DNA: TGTGCCATCTTACCCACAGTGGACACCATATATTTT. It yields the protein CAILPTVDTIYF.

This clonotype was detected many times. The V gene is TRBV5-1, the J gene TRBJ1-3; D is perhaps TRBD1 (5 bases). The CDR3 has 15 residues. V was shortened by 5 bases and J by 0 bases, with 12 bases between the two germline ends. CDR1 SGHRS and CDR2 YFSETQ come from the germline V gene. In DNA form, the CDR3 reads TGCGCCAGCAGGGCGGGACGGAGCTCTGGAAACACCATATATTTT. Residues: CASRAGRSSGNTIYF.

This sequence joins TRBV6-2 or TRBV6-3 and TRBJ2-4; perhaps TRBD2 as D (5 bases). Germline loops: CDR1 MNHEY, CDR2 SVGEGT. Trimming removed 8 bases from V and 5 bases from J, with 13 bases in between. The CDR3 has 13 amino acids. CDR3 bases: TGTGCCAGCGGGAGCTGGAATCAAAACATTCAGTACTTC. It encodes CASGSWNQNIQYF.

This clonotype has a handful of counts. The V gene is TRBV12-3 or TRBV12-4, the J gene TRBJ1-2; tentatively, D is TRBD1 (5 bases). This CDR3 is 13 amino acids long. The V and J ends lost 2 bases and 4 bases respectively, with 8 bases between them. The CDR3 loop is CASSLKQGYGYTF. CDR3 DNA sequence: TGTGCCAGCAGTTTAAAGCAGGGCTATGGCTACACCTTC.

The table lists this clonotype with many counts. The CDR3 region is CSATDRVSSYNSPLHF. The DNA of the CDR3 is TGCAGTGCTACCGACAGGGTGAGCTCCTATAATTCACCCCTCCACTTT. The rearrangement joins TRBV20-1 to TRBJ1-6; 7 positions agree with TRBD1. Germline-derived CDR1 and CDR2 are DFQATT and SNEGSKA (reference sequence). The CDR3 covers 16 residues. V lost 4 bases, J lost 0 bases, and 6 bases stayed unmatched.

This clonotype was found a few times. The chain couples TRBV6-2 or TRBV6-3 to TRBJ1-5; 8 bases map to TRBD1. Germline-derived CDR1 and CDR2 are MNHEY and SVGEGT. The CDR3 runs 13 residues. Trimming removed 5 bases from V and 6 bases from J; junction bases left unmatched: 3. The CDR3 DNA is TGTGCCAGCAGTCCCAGGGGGCGTCAGCCCCAGCATTTT. Translating it yields CASSPRGRQPQHF.

This clonotype was seen repeatedly, ten times or more. V usage is TRBV7-8 and J usage is TRBJ2-7, with D possibly called TRBD1 or TRBD2 (6 bases each). Trimming removed 1 base at V and 3 bases at J, with 16 bases between. The CDR3 totals 16 residues. Germline V CDR1 and CDR2: SGHVS, FQNEAQ. The CDR3, as DNA: TGTGCCAGCAGCTTAGTAGGGGGGATAGCTAACTACGAGCAGTACTTC. Its protein is CASSLVGGIANYEQYF.

The chain employs TRBV21-1 and TRBJ2-7; TRBD1 reflects the table's D call only, with no check against the DNA. TRBV21-1 is listed as a pseudogene. The CDR3 has 16 residues. CDR3 bases: TGTGCCAGCAGCAAAGGCGACAGGGCTCTGACCCGCGAGCAGTACTTC. The encoded protein is CASSKGDRALTREQYF.

This clonotype was observed many times. The chain combines TRBV29-1 with TRBJ1-1; tentative D call: TRBD1 (5 bases). Germline V gene lookup returns CDR1 SQVTM and CDR2 ANQGSEA. V lost 4 bases and J 5 bases, leaving 17 bases between the germline ends. This CDR3 spans 14 amino acids. Here the CDR3 DNA reads TGCAGCGTTGGGAAACTGCAGGGATGGACTGAAGCTTTCTTT. Its translation is CSVGKLQGWTEAFF.

The table lists this clonotype with many counts. The V call is TRBV5-5, the J call TRBJ2-1; D unclear. The CDR3 consists of 15 residues. Germline CDR1 reads SGHKS; CDR2 reads YYEKEE (reference sequence). The ends were cut back, 4 bases at V and 0 bases at J, with 11 bases in the middle. Here the CDR3 DNA reads TGTGCCAGCAGCGGGTGGGGAACCTCCTACAATGAGCAGTTCTTC. Its protein is CASSGWGTSYNEQFF.

The table lists this clonotype with a few counts. The chain has TRBV27 and TRBJ2-2, with TRBD2 identical over 7 bases. Germline V gene sequence: CDR1 MNHEY, CDR2 SMNVEV (reference sequence). The ends lost 3 bases at V and 5 bases at J; junction bases unmatched: 6. The length of the CDR3 is 15 residues. The CDR3 here is CASSLIGEGTGELFF. In nucleotides, the CDR3 is TGTGCCAGCAGTTTGATAGGGGAGGGGACCGGGGAGCTGTTTTTT.